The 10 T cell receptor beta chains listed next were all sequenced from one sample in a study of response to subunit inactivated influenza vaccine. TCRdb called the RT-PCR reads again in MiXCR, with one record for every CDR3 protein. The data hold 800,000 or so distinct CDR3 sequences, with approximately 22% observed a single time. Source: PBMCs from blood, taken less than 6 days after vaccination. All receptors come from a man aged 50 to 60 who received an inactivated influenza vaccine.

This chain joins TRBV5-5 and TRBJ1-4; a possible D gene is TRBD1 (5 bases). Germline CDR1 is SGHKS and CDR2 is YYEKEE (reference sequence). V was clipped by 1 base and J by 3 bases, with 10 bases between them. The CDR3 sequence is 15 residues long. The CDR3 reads CASSLSGTSNEKLFF. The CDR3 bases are TGTGCCAGCAGCTTGTCCGGGACCTCTAATGAAAAACTGTTTTTT.

The CDR3 coding sequence is TGCGCCAGCAGCTTGGGGGCAGGGGGCTTGGTTAGCGCTGAAGCTTTCTTT. It specifies CASSLGAGGLVSAEAFF. The chain combines TRBV5-1 with TRBJ1-1, with 8 positions matching TRBD1. Germline V gene lookup returns CDR1 SGHRS and CDR2 YFSETQ. Trimming removed 0 bases from V and 6 bases from J; junction bases left unmatched: 13. This CDR3 is 17 amino acids long.

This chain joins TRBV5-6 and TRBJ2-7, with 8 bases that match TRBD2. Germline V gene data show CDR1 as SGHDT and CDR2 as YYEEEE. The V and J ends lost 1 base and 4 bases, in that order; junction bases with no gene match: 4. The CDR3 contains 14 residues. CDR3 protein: CASSLREGSYEQYF. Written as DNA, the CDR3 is TGTGCCAGCAGCTTGCGGGAGGGCAGTTACGAGCAGTACTTC.

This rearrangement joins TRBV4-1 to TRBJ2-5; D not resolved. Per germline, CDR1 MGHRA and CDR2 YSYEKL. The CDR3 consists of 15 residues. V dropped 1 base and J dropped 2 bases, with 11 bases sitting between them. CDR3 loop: CASSQGLVQQETQYF. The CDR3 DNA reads TGCGCCAGCAGCCAAGGTTTGGTACAGCAAGAGACCCAGTACTTC.

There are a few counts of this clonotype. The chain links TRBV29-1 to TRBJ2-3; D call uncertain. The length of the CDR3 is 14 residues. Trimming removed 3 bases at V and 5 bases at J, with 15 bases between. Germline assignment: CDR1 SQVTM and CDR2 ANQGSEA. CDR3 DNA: TGCAGCGTTGATTCGGGTCTCCTGCAAGATACGCAGTATTTT. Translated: CSVDSGLLQDTQYF.

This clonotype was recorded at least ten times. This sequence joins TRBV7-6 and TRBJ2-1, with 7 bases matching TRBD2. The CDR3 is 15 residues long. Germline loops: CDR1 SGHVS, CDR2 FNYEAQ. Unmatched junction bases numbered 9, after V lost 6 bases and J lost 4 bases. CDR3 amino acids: CASRGGLEPYNEQFF. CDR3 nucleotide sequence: TGTGCCAGCAGGGGCGGACTAGAACCTTACAATGAGCAGTTCTTC.

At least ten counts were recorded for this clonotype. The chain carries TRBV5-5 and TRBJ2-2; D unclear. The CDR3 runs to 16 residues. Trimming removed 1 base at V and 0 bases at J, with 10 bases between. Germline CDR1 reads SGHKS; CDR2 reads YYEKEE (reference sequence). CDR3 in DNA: TGTGCCAGCAGCTTGTTCGGAACCGCGAACACCGGGGAGCTGTTTTTT. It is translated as CASSLFGTANTGELFF.

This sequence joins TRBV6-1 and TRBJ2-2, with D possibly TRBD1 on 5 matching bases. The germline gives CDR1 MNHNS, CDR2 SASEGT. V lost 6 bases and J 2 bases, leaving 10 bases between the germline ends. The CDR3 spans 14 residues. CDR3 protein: CASRPRANTGELFF. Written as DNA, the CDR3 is TGTGCCAGCAGGCCCAGGGCTAACACCGGGGAGCTGTTTTTT.

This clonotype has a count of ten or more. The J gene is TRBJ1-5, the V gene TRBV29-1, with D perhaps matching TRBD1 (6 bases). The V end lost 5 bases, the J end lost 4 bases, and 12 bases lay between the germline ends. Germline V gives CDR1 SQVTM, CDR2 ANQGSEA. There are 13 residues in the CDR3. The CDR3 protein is CSVSPGANQPQHF. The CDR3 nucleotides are TGCAGCGTTTCTCCAGGGGCTAATCAGCCCCAGCATTTT.

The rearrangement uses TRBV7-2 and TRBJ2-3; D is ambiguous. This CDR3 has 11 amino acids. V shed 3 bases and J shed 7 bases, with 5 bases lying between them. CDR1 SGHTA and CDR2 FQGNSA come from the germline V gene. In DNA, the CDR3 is TGTGCCAGCAGCTTTAGTTATACGCAGTATTTT. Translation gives CASSFSYTQYF.